Listed below are T cell receptor beta chains from one sample, sequenced in a study of cytomegalovirus exposure and HLA in healthy donors. Method: immunoSEQ multiplex PCR; TCRdb's copy keeps in-frame clones and lacks some. The top ten hold approximately 0.8% of the sample, which has under 400,000 clones, roughly 90% seen once. Material for sequencing was PBMCs. The source of these receptors is a woman younger than 30 in good health and CMV-seronegative. CDR3s include the opening cysteine and the closing phenylalanine or tryptophan. A D gene is named only where the DNA matches it firmly. The size of a clone is reported for some rows only, either as once, few or many, or as a class for expanded clones.

TRBD1 | TRBJ2-3 | - | TRBV30 | TGTGCCTGGGGCCCCCAGGACAGGGGGAGCACAGATACGCAGTATTTT | CAWGPQDRGSTDTQYF
TRBD2 | TRBJ2-2 | - | TRBV14 | TGTGCCAGCAGCCCGGGACTAGCGGGAGTATTGTTTTTT | CASSPGLAGVLFF
- | TRBJ1-2 | few | TRBV7-9 | TGTGCCAGCAGCTTAGAGTCGGGAAACTATGGCTACACCTTC | CASSLESGNYGYTF
- | TRBJ1-1 | - | TRBV2 | TGTGCCAGCAGTGAACCCGTCGGTCGGAACACTGAAGCTTTCTTT | CASSEPVGRNTEAFF
TRBD2 | TRBJ2-3 | - | TRBV4-2 | TGTGCCAGCAGCTATTCCTATAGCGGGAGTGGGGCAGATACGCAGTATTTT | CASSYSYSGSGADTQYF
- | TRBJ1-6 | - | TRBV11-2 | TGTGCCAGCAGCTTAGAACGAGGTTATAATTCACCCCTCCACTTT | CASSLERGYNSPLHF
- | TRBJ2-3 | - | TRBV7-7 | TGTGCCAGCAGCTTATCAAAGTCCCCAGGCACAGATACGCAGTATTTT | CASSLSKSPGTDTQYF
TRBD1 | TRBJ2-7 | - | TRBV28 | TGTGCCAGCAGCCCTGCAGGGGGCCCTTACGAGCAGTACTTC | CASSPAGGPYEQYF
TRBD2 | TRBJ2-3 | - | TRBV7-9 | TGTGCCAGCAGCGGGTTCGCGGGGGGCACAGATACGCAGTATTTT | CASSGFAGGTDTQYF
- | TRBJ1-5 | - | TRBV23-1 | TGCGCCAGCAGTCAGGGAGGAGAAGGAGGATGGGACCCCAGGACGCCCCAGCATTTT | CASSQGGEGGWDPRTPQHF
TRBD1 | TRBJ1-1 | - | TRBV27 | TGTGCCAGCAGCGTAGGGGGCATGAACACTGAAGCTTTCTTT | CASSVGGMNTEAFF
TRBD1 | TRBJ1-5 | - | TRBV4-1 | TGCGCCAGCAGCCAAGTGGACAGGGGGCAGGGTCAGCCCCAGCATTTT | CASSQVDRGQGQPQHF
- | TRBJ1-2 | - | TRBV27 | TGTGCCAGCAGTCAGCAACGGGGGATCGGCTACACCTTC | CASSQQRGIGYTF
TRBD1 | TRBJ2-3 | - | TRBV7-6 | TGTGCCAGCAGCTTATACCACTTGGGACAGGGCGGCACAGATACGCAGTATTTT | CASSLYHLGQGGTDTQYF
- | TRBJ1-2 | - | TRBV27 | TGTGCCAGCAGTTTCTCGCGGACATCTGGCTACACCTTC | CASSFSRTSGYTF
- | TRBJ2-7 | - | TRBV15 | TGTGCCACCAGCAGAGATCGGGTTGCGGCCTCCTACGAGCAGTACTTC | CATSRDRVAASYEQYF
TRBD2 | TRBJ2-7 | - | TRBV5-1 | TGCGCCAGCAGCTTGGAGGGACTAGCTCCCTACTCCTACGAGCAGTACTTC | CASSLEGLAPYSYEQYF
- | TRBJ1-2 | - | TRBV29-1 | TGCAGCGCCCGTCTGGGGAGCGACTATGGCTACACCTTC | CSARLGSDYGYTF
- | TRBJ2-3 | once | TRBV2 | TGTGCCAGCAGCGGTTTGGACAGCCGGATCACAGATACGCAGTATTTT | CASSGLDSRITDTQYF
TRBD1 | TRBJ2-7 | - | TRBV6-1 | TGTGCCAGCAGTGCCCTCGGGACAGGCATCAACGAGCAGTACTTC | CASSALGTGINEQYF
- | TRBJ1-5 | - | TRBV30 | TGTGCCTGGTCCCTGGATGCGGGGTTCGGCAATCAGCCCCAGCATTTT | CAWSLDAGFGNQPQHF
- | TRBJ2-7 | - | TRBV11-2 | TGTGCCAGCAGCTCATTGCCAGCAGGGCTCGACGAGCAGTACTTC | CASSSLPAGLDEQYF
- | TRBJ2-7 | - | TRBV11-2 | TGTGCCAGCAGCTTAGATCGGGCAGGGGCGTACTACGAGCAGTACTTC | CASSLDRAGAYYEQYF
- | TRBJ2-3 | - | TRBV27 | TGTGCCAGCAGCCTTAAGCCCTTCACAGATACGCAGTATTTT | CASSLKPFTDTQYF
TRBD1 | TRBJ1-1 | - | TRBV5-6 | TGTGCCAGCAGCTCGACAGGGTCATACACTGAAGCTTTCTTT | CASSSTGSYTEAFF